These 28 T cell receptor beta chains came from one sample sequenced in a study of technical replicates of blood from a handful of donors. The data were produced by immunoSEQ multiplex PCR, yet TCRdb's version contains in-frame clones alone and is incomplete. The profile shows about 93,000 clones, 95% of them singletons. The sample consisted of T cells isolated from PBMCs. The receptors were gathered from a human donor in good health.

The rearrangement joins TRBV5-1 to TRBJ2-7, with D maybe TRBD2 (6 bases). Germline assignment: CDR1 SGHRS and CDR2 YFSETQ. This CDR3 comprises 16 residues. V was cut by 4 bases and J by 0 bases, with 17 bases left in between. The CDR3: CASSAFPGLSSYEQYF. CDR3 nucleotides: TGCGCCAGCAGCGCTTTTCCGGGACTCTCCTCCTACGAGCAGTACTTC.

The chain carries TRBV6-1 and TRBJ2-2; 9 nucleotides match TRBD1. In germline, CDR1 is MNHNS, CDR2 SASEGT. This CDR3 region has 15 residues. V shed 2 bases and J 5 bases; nucleotides not matched to a gene: 3. CDR3 sequence (DNA): TGTGCCAGCAGTGAATCAGGACAGGGGACCGGGGAGCTGTTTTTT. The encoded protein is CASSESGQGTGELFF.

The rearrangement joins TRBV19 to TRBJ2-7; TRBD1 matches at 9 bases. With 5 bases clipped from V and 6 bases from J, the junction kept 8 bases outside the gene matches. The germline V gene has CDR1 LNHDA and CDR2 SQIVND (reference sequence). The CDR3 has 14 residues. The CDR3 region is CASSLQTGGIEQYF. The CDR3 coding sequence is TGTGCCAGTAGTCTCCAGACAGGGGGTATCGAGCAGTACTTC.

V gene TRBV28 combines with J gene TRBJ2-5, with a possible D match to TRBD1 (6 bases). Trimming pared 3 bases from V and 4 bases from J, leaving 15 bases between. This CDR3 has 15 amino acids. The germline gives CDR1 MDHEN, CDR2 SYDVKM. The DNA of the CDR3 is TGTGCCAGCAGTTTTTCTCGTGGGGGCTTAGAGACCCAGTACTTC. This encodes CASSFSRGGLETQYF.

The chain recombines TRBV5-4 with TRBJ2-1, with no clear D. The CDR3 spans 15 residues. V was trimmed by 2 bases and J by 2 bases, leaving 11 bases between them. CDR1 SGHNT and CDR2 YYREEE come from the germline V gene (reference sequence). The DNA for the CDR3 is TGTGCCAGCAGCTTTGTGGGCCGCACCTACAATGAGCAGTTCTTC. Protein product: CASSFVGRTYNEQFF.

The chain employs TRBV5-4 and TRBJ2-3; TRBD2 aligns across 9 bases. V dropped 4 bases and J dropped 0; count of bases not matched to a gene: 3. Germline CDR1 and CDR2: SGHNT and YYREEE (reference sequence). CDR3 length: 15 residues. The CDR3 nucleotides are TGTGCCAGCAGCCGCGGGGGGGCAAGCACAGATACGCAGTATTTT. Residues: CASSRGGASTDTQYF.

This rearrangement joins TRBV19 to TRBJ1-4, with 10 nucleotides matching TRBD1. The CDR3 is 19 residues long. Unmatched junction bases numbered 12, after V lost 5 bases and J lost 0 bases. The germline gives CDR1 LNHDA, CDR2 SQIVND (reference sequence). The CDR3 DNA sequence: TGTGCCAGTAGTGGGCCTAGGGACAGGGGAAGTTCAACTAATGAAAAACTGTTTTTT. Its protein product is CASSGPRDRGSSTNEKLFF. Full variable domain (rest looked up from reference TRBV19 and TRBJ1-4): DGGITQSPKYLFRKEGQNVTLSCEQNLNHDAMYWYRQDPGQGLRLIYYSQIVNDFQKGDIAEGYSVSREKKESFPLTVTSAQKNPTAFYLCASSGPRDRGSSTNEKLFFGSGTQLSVL.

This chain connects TRBV7-9 to TRBJ2-1; 9 bases are shared with TRBD2. The J segment lost 8 bases and the V segment lost 4 bases, leaving 12 bases of the junction unmatched. This CDR3 has 16 amino acids. Germline assignment: CDR1 SEHNR and CDR2 FQNEAQ (reference sequence). This CDR3 reads CASSSFGAGGNDEQFF. The CDR3 bases are TGTGCCAGCAGCTCCTTTGGGGCGGGGGGGAACGATGAGCAGTTCTTC.

CDR3 amino acids: CASSQDVFRGLTEAFF. CDR3 nucleotide sequence: TGCGCCAGCAGCCAAGATGTATTCAGGGGACTAACTGAAGCTTTCTTT. The chain couples TRBV4-1 to TRBJ1-1; a possible D gene is TRBD1 (6 bases). The V gene lost 0 bases and the J gene lost 5 bases, with 16 bases spanning the gap. CDR1 and CDR2 from the germline V gene are MGHRA and YSYEKL. This CDR3 is 16 amino acids long.

The CDR3 sequence is CASSLQGISNQPQHF. DNA for the CDR3: TGTGCCAGCAGTTTACAGGGGATCAGCAATCAGCCCCAGCATTTT. The J gene is TRBJ1-5, the V gene TRBV28; D may be TRBD1 (6 bases). Per germline, CDR1 MDHEN and CDR2 SYDVKM. The length of the CDR3 is 15 residues. The V gene lost 2 bases and the J gene lost 1 base, with 9 bases spanning the gap.

The chain combines TRBV2 with TRBJ2-7; 8 bases align to TRBD2. The junction had 4 bases not matched to a gene; V was cut back by 4 bases and J by 2 bases. CDR1 and CDR2 from the germline V gene are SNHLY and FYNNEI. The CDR3 sequence is 14 residues long. The CDR3 loop is CASSVGGGPYEQYF. CDR3 DNA: TGTGCCAGCAGTGTGGGCGGGGGGCCCTACGAGCAGTACTTC.

V is TRBV30 and J is TRBJ2-4, with TRBD2 matching over 8 bases. Germline loops: CDR1 GTSNPN, CDR2 SVGIG (reference sequence). The CDR3 length is 14 residues. Losses at the gene ends were 3 bases for V and 5 bases for J; bases not matched to a gene: 6. The CDR3 is CAWRPAGVQNIQYF. As DNA, the CDR3 is TGTGCCTGGAGACCAGCGGGGGTTCAAAACATTCAGTACTTC.

This clone came up a few times. The V and J genes are TRBV7-9 and TRBJ1-1, with 11 bases fitting TRBD1. Germline assignment: CDR1 SEHNR and CDR2 FQNEAQ (reference sequence). Trimming cost V 4 bases and J 9 bases; bases outside gene matches: 7. CDR3 length equals 14 residues. For the CDR3, the DNA is TGTGCCAGCAGCTCGGGACAGGGGGACAGAAAAGCTTTCTTT. This sequence encodes CASSSGQGDRKAFF.

A few counts support this clone. The V call is TRBV6-5, the J call TRBJ1-1; TRBD1 is a possible D gene (5 bases). This CDR3 has 15 amino acids. Trimming shortened V by 3 bases and J by 1 base, and 12 bases separated the two germline ends. In germline, CDR1 is MNHEY, CDR2 SVGAGI. The CDR3 region has the DNA TGTGCCAGCAGTTATGGGGCAGCCGCGAACACTGAAGCTTTCTTT. This codes for CASSYGAAANTEAFF.

The chain has TRBV15 and TRBJ2-3, with 8 bases identical to TRBD1. The V and J ends lost 1 base and 6 bases, in that order; junction bases with no gene match: 3. The CDR3 is 14 amino acids. Germline V gives CDR1 LNHNV, CDR2 YYDKDF (reference sequence). This CDR3 reads CATSRGQGIDTQYF. The CDR3 region has the DNA TGTGCCACCAGCAGAGGACAGGGGATTGATACGCAGTATTTT. The whole variable domain, filled in from reference TRBV15 and TRBJ2-3, reads DAMVIQNPRYQVTQFGKPVTLSCSQTLNHNVMYWYQQKSSQAPKLLFHYYDKDFNNEADTPDNFQSRRPNTSFCFLDIRSPGLGDTAMYLCATSRGQGIDTQYFGPGTRLTVL.

This clone has only one observation. This chain uses TRBV25-1 with TRBJ2-3, with TRBD2 matching 7 bases. Germline V CDR1 and CDR2: MGHDK, SYGVNS. With 5 bases clipped from V and 2 bases from J, the junction kept 13 bases outside the gene matches. The CDR3 sequence is 17 residues long. CDR3 in DNA: TGTGCCAGCAGTTCCGGGGGGATTGGGGGATACACAGATACGCAGTATTTT. Residues: CASSSGGIGGYTDTQYF.

This sequence joins TRBV10-3 and TRBJ1-2, with D tentatively TRBD1 (6 bases). The germline V gene has CDR1 ENHRY and CDR2 SYGVKD. Trimming left V 3 bases short and J 4 bases short, with 9 bases between. The CDR3 sequence is 13 residues long. The CDR3 bases are TGTGCCATCAGTGAAACAGGGACCTATGGCTACACCTTC. Translating it yields CAISETGTYGYTF.

The rearrangement links TRBV6-5 to TRBJ2-1, with 9 bases fitting TRBD2. The CDR3 sequence is 16 residues long. The V gene's germline CDR1 is MNHEY and CDR2 SVGAGI. The V segment lost 0 bases and the J segment 0 bases; nucleotides outside the gene matches: 0. CDR3: CASSYSTSGSYNEQFF. The CDR3 DNA follows: TGTGCCAGCAGTTACTCGACTAGCGGCTCCTACAATGAGCAGTTCTTC.

Written as DNA, the CDR3 is TGTGCCAGCAGTGAACTCTACTATGGCTACACCTTC. Its protein product is CASSELYYGYTF. The chain couples TRBV25-1 to TRBJ1-2, with D uncertain. CDR1 and CDR2 (germline): MGHDK, SYGVNS. The ends were cut back, 2 bases at V and 3 bases at J, with 4 bases in the middle. The CDR3 is 12 amino acids.

The chain recombines TRBV29-1 with TRBJ2-2; tentative D call: TRBD1 (5 bases). The CDR3 spans 14 residues. Germline CDR1 reads SQVTM; CDR2 reads ANQGSEA. The V and J ends lost 7 bases and 4 bases respectively, with 16 bases between them. The CDR3 nucleotides read TGCAGCGCTGCTCAGGGCTACGGCACCGGGGAGCTGTTTTTT. Encoded protein: CSAAQGYGTGELFF.

V is TRBV6-1 and J is TRBJ2-1, with 9 bases matching TRBD2. V lost 6 bases to trimming and J lost 4 bases; unmatched junction nucleotides: 4. CDR1 is MNHNS, CDR2 SASEGT, per germline. CDR3 length: 14 residues. The chain's CDR3 is CASSSGGPYNEQFF. CDR3 DNA sequence: TGTGCCAGCAGCAGCGGGGGGCCATACAATGAGCAGTTCTTC.

J is TRBJ1-1 and V is TRBV18; tentative D call: TRBD1 (6 bases). Germline-derived CDR1 and CDR2 are KGHSH and LQKENI. V lost 3 bases and J 4 bases, leaving 15 bases between the germline ends. The CDR3 has 15 amino acids. DNA for the CDR3: TGTGCCAGCTCACCGGCAGGGGAATCGAGCACTGAAGCTTTCTTT. Translation gives CASSPAGESSTEAFF.

This clone was picked up one time. J is TRBJ2-7 and V is TRBV15; D not resolved. The ends were cut back, 3 bases at V and 1 base at J, with 10 bases in the middle. The germline V gene has CDR1 LNHNV and CDR2 YYDKDF (reference sequence). This CDR3 spans 14 amino acids. The CDR3 DNA follows: TGTGCCACCAGCAGTCGTGACACTTCCTACGAGCAGTACTTC. Translated: CATSSRDTSYEQYF.

CDR3 coding DNA: TGTGCCAGCAGACCGGGACAGGGTGGGAGTACGAACACTGAAGCTTTCTTT. Amino acid sequence: CASRPGQGGSTNTEAFF. The chain recombines TRBV2 with TRBJ1-1, with 9 bases fitting TRBD1. Germline CDR1 SNHLY, CDR2 FYNNEI. The trim removed 6 bases at V and 1 base at J, leaving 12 bases unmatched. The CDR3 consists of 17 residues.

The J gene is TRBJ2-7, the V gene TRBV18, with 9 nucleotides matching TRBD1. Trimming cost V 2 bases and J 7 bases; bases outside gene matches: 9. The CDR3 has 15 amino acids. From germline, CDR1 is KGHSH and CDR2 LQKENI. CDR3 nucleotide sequence: TGTGCCAGCTCACCAGGGACAGGGATATTCCGGGAGCAGTACTTC. Amino acids: CASSPGTGIFREQYF.

The rearrangement joins TRBV7-3 to TRBJ2-3; TRBD1 aligns across 10 bases. After removal of 1 base from V and 3 bases from J, the junction contained 7 bases not matched to a gene. Per the germline V gene, CDR1 is SGHTA and CDR2 is FQGTGA. The CDR3 loop spans 17 amino acids. CDR3 region: CASSLRVGTGETDTQYF. The CDR3 coding sequence is TGTGCCAGCAGCTTAAGGGTAGGGACAGGGGAGACAGATACGCAGTATTTT.

The chain combines TRBV11-3 with TRBJ2-2, with TRBD2 matching over 7 bases. Germline loops: CDR1 SGHNT, CDR2 YENEEA. V was pared by 1 base and J by 1 base, with 3 bases of the junction left unmatched. This CDR3 comprises 16 residues. The CDR3 DNA is TGTGCCAGCAGCTTAGGCCCGGGGGGGAACACCGGGGAGCTGTTTTTT. It yields the protein CASSLGPGGNTGELFF.

This chain joins TRBV5-1 and TRBJ2-7; TRBD2 is a possible D gene (6 bases). Germline-derived CDR1 and CDR2 are SGHRS and YFSETQ. This CDR3 contains 13 residues. Trimming took 4 bases from V and 6 from J, leaving 14 bases between them. The CDR3 bases are TGCGCCAGCAGCCCTGTGGAGGGGCCCGAGCAGTACTTC. Translation: CASSPVEGPEQYF.